This is a list of T cell receptor beta chains from one sample in a study of blood T cell repertoires in COVID-19. Profiling relied on immunoSEQ multiplex PCR, and the TCRdb table lists in-frame clones only, not all of them. The sample consists of around 170,000 clones, around 80% of them appearing once. Sequenced material: peripheral blood. These receptors were obtained from a man aged 25-40 years with active or convalescent COVID-19. Both conserved end residues are part of each CDR3. A D gene is named only where the DNA matches it firmly. Clone size is not always given. Where it is, it says once, few, many or a class for expanded clones.

D gene: -; V gene: TRBV30; clone size: few; J gene: TRBJ1-5; CDR3 protein: CAWRGTGLAQPQHF; CDR3 DNA: TGTGCCTGGAGGGGAACAGGGTTGGCGCAGCCCCAGCATTTT
D gene: TRBD1; V gene: TRBV19; clone size: -; J gene: TRBJ2-1; CDR3 protein: CASRRDSSFYNEQFF; CDR3 DNA: TGTGCCAGTAGACGGGACAGCAGTTTTTACAATGAGCAGTTCTTC
D gene: TRBD2; V gene: TRBV19; clone size: -; J gene: TRBJ2-4; CDR3 protein: CASSPREGSKNIQYF; CDR3 DNA: TGTGCCAGTAGTCCCCGGGAGGGGTCAAAAAACATTCAGTACTTC
D gene: -; V gene: TRBV14; clone size: -; J gene: TRBJ1-1; CDR3 protein: CASSPLVEGGTEAFF; CDR3 DNA: TGTGCCAGCAGCCCCCTCGTGGAGGGAGGGACTGAAGCTTTCTTT
D gene: -; V gene: TRBV3-1/TRBV3-2; clone size: few; J gene: TRBJ1-5; CDR3 protein: CASSPSGGGNQPQHF; CDR3 DNA: TGTGCCAGCAGCCCAAGTGGGGGCGGCAATCAGCCCCAGCATTTT
D gene: TRBD2; V gene: TRBV13; clone size: once; J gene: TRBJ2-3; CDR3 protein: CASSPRLAGAPGQYF; CDR3 DNA: TGTGCCAGCAGCCCCAGACTAGCGGGGGCCCCAGGGCAGTATTTT
D gene: -; V gene: TRBV21-1; clone size: -; J gene: TRBJ2-5; CDR3 protein: CASSSPLRTQYF; CDR3 DNA: TGTGCCAGCAGCAGTCCCCTTAGGACCCAGTACTTC
D gene: -; V gene: TRBV9; clone size: once; J gene: TRBJ2-2; CDR3 protein: CASSVAGTGELFF; CDR3 DNA: TGTGCCAGCAGCGTAGCGGGAACCGGGGAGCTGTTTTTT
D gene: -; V gene: TRBV10-1; clone size: -; J gene: TRBJ1-1; CDR3 protein: CASSDSLTEAFF; CDR3 DNA: TGCGCCAGCAGTGACTCCCTCACTGAAGCTTTCTTT
D gene: -; V gene: TRBV6-5; clone size: -; J gene: TRBJ1-2; CDR3 protein: CASRIGQITDGYTF; CDR3 DNA: TGTGCCAGCAGGATCGGACAGATTACTGATGGCTACACCTTC
D gene: TRBD1; V gene: TRBV18; clone size: -; J gene: TRBJ2-1; CDR3 protein: CASSPDRVEQFF; CDR3 DNA: TGTGCCAGCTCACCAGACAGGGTGGAGCAGTTCTTC
D gene: TRBD2; V gene: TRBV2; clone size: -; J gene: TRBJ2-5; CDR3 protein: CASSPNGGSETQYF; CDR3 DNA: TGTGCCAGCAGTCCCAACGGGGGGTCGGAGACCCAGTACTTC
D gene: TRBD2; V gene: TRBV6-2/TRBV6-3; clone size: -; J gene: TRBJ2-7; CDR3 protein: CASSYSLAAQYF; CDR3 DNA: TGTGCCAGCAGTTACTCGCTAGCGGCGCAGTACTTC
D gene: TRBD1; V gene: TRBV6-4; clone size: -; J gene: TRBJ1-1; CDR3 protein: CASSDSTGGNTEAFF; CDR3 DNA: TGTGCCAGCAGTGACTCTACAGGGGGGAACACTGAAGCTTTCTTT
D gene: -; V gene: TRBV6-5; clone size: -; J gene: TRBJ2-7; CDR3 protein: CASSYRGTSFSYEQYF; CDR3 DNA: TGTGCCAGCAGTTACCGTGGGACTTCGTTCTCCTACGAGCAGTACTTC
D gene: -; V gene: TRBV5-4; clone size: -; J gene: TRBJ1-1; CDR3 protein: CASSLAPGAGEAFF; CDR3 DNA: TGTGCCAGCAGCTTGGCGCCAGGGGCAGGTGAAGCTTTCTTT
D gene: -; V gene: TRBV28; clone size: -; J gene: TRBJ1-1; CDR3 protein: CASSLFGRGSTEAFF; CDR3 DNA: TGTGCCAGCAGTTTATTCGGTCGAGGGAGCACTGAAGCTTTCTTT
D gene: TRBD1; V gene: TRBV10-1; clone size: -; J gene: TRBJ2-3; CDR3 protein: CASSGGQGVDTQYF; CDR3 DNA: TGCGCCAGCAGCGGGGGACAGGGGGTGGATACGCAGTATTTT
D gene: -; V gene: TRBV6-1; clone size: -; J gene: TRBJ1-3; CDR3 protein: CASSEDRGRGGNTIYF; CDR3 DNA: TGTGCCAGCAGTGAAGACCGGGGCAGGGGTGGAAACACCATATATTTT
D gene: TRBD1; V gene: TRBV6-5; clone size: few; J gene: TRBJ1-5; CDR3 protein: CASKLRQGRQPQHF; CDR3 DNA: TGTGCCAGCAAACTTCGACAGGGACGTCAGCCCCAGCATTTT
D gene: -; V gene: TRBV11-2; clone size: -; J gene: TRBJ1-3; CDR3 protein: CASSSSPRNTIYF; CDR3 DNA: TGTGCCAGCAGCTCAAGCCCGCGGAACACCATATATTTT
D gene: TRBD2; V gene: TRBV5-1; clone size: -; J gene: TRBJ2-1; CDR3 protein: CARSRGRGEGEQFF; CDR3 DNA: TGCGCCCGCTCGCGCGGGCGGGGGGAGGGTGAGCAGTTCTTC
D gene: TRBD2; V gene: TRBV7-2; clone size: -; J gene: TRBJ2-1; CDR3 protein: CASSLTSGNNEQFF; CDR3 DNA: TGTGCCAGCAGCCTGACTAGCGGGAATAATGAGCAGTTCTTC
D gene: -; V gene: TRBV5-6; clone size: -; J gene: TRBJ1-2; CDR3 protein: CASSSRDYGYTF; CDR3 DNA: TGTGCCAGCAGCAGCAGGGACTATGGCTACACCTTC
D gene: TRBD1; V gene: TRBV5-6; clone size: once; J gene: TRBJ2-7; CDR3 protein: CASSSLGQGSYEQYF; CDR3 DNA: TGTGCCAGCAGCTCGTTAGGACAGGGCTCCTACGAGCAGTACTTC
D gene: TRBD2; V gene: TRBV6-5; clone size: -; J gene: TRBJ2-5; CDR3 protein: CASSYISGRGETQYF; CDR3 DNA: TGTGCCAGCAGTTACATTAGCGGGAGAGGAGAGACCCAGTACTTC
D gene: -; V gene: TRBV27; clone size: -; J gene: TRBJ2-1; CDR3 protein: CASSPYPGTEQFF; CDR3 DNA: TGTGCCAGCAGTCCTTACCCCGGGACAGAGCAGTTCTTC
D gene: -; V gene: TRBV5-1; clone size: -; J gene: TRBJ2-3; CDR3 protein: CASRRGAALDDTQYF; CDR3 DNA: TGCGCCAGCAGACGTGGAGCGGCCCTGGACGATACGCAGTATTTT
D gene: -; V gene: TRBV27; clone size: -; J gene: TRBJ1-1; CDR3 protein: CASSASTGLNTEAFF; CDR3 DNA: TGTGCCAGCAGTGCATCGACAGGTTTGAACACTGAAGCTTTCTTT
D gene: TRBD1; V gene: TRBV7-2; clone size: -; J gene: TRBJ1-5; CDR3 protein: CASRTGMQPQHF; CDR3 DNA: TGTGCCAGCCGGACAGGGATGCAGCCCCAGCATTTT
D gene: TRBD1; V gene: TRBV5-1; clone size: few; J gene: TRBJ1-3; CDR3 protein: CASSLGTGISGNTIYF; CDR3 DNA: TGCGCCAGCAGCTTGGGGACAGGGATCTCTGGAAACACCATATATTTT
D gene: -; V gene: TRBV27; clone size: -; J gene: TRBJ2-3; CDR3 protein: CASRLYGSAQDTQYF; CDR3 DNA: TGTGCCAGCAGGCTCTACGGGTCAGCTCAGGATACGCAGTATTTT
D gene: TRBD1; V gene: TRBV27; clone size: -; J gene: TRBJ2-6; CDR3 protein: CASSPDWTGRSGANVLTF; CDR3 DNA: TGTGCCAGCAGTCCAGATTGGACAGGGAGGTCTGGGGCCAACGTCCTGACTTTC
D gene: -; V gene: TRBV7-7; clone size: -; J gene: TRBJ2-1; CDR3 protein: CASSLPLIRGCEQFF; CDR3 DNA: TGTGCTAGCAGCTTACCCCTTATTCGGGGGTGTGAGCAGTTCTTC
D gene: -; V gene: TRBV4-2; clone size: few; J gene: TRBJ1-6; CDR3 protein: CASSAEGYNSPLHF; CDR3 DNA: TGTGCCAGCTCCGCGGAGGGCTACAATTCACCCCTCCACTTT
D gene: TRBD1; V gene: TRBV9; clone size: -; J gene: TRBJ2-1; CDR3 protein: CASSPPGGPPYNEQFF; CDR3 DNA: TGTGCCAGCAGCCCCCCAGGGGGCCCGCCTTACAATGAGCAGTTCTTC
D gene: TRBD1; V gene: TRBV28; clone size: -; J gene: TRBJ1-2; CDR3 protein: CASSLSRGAYGYTF; CDR3 DNA: TGTGCCAGCAGTTTATCCAGGGGGGCCTATGGCTACACCTTC
D gene: TRBD1; V gene: TRBV24-1; clone size: -; J gene: TRBJ1-1; CDR3 protein: CATRPGTGTYTEAFF; CDR3 DNA: TGTGCCACCAGACCCGGGACAGGGACGTACACTGAAGCTTTCTTT
D gene: -; V gene: TRBV29-1; clone size: -; J gene: TRBJ1-1; CDR3 protein: CSVEVGGAGTEAFF; CDR3 DNA: TGCAGCGTTGAAGTAGGAGGGGCGGGTACTGAAGCTTTCTTT
D gene: -; V gene: TRBV7-2; clone size: -; J gene: TRBJ1-2; CDR3 protein: CASSRAAGDTGYTF; CDR3 DNA: TGTGCCAGCAGCCGCGCCGCAGGGGATACTGGCTACACCTTC
D gene: -; V gene: TRBV30; clone size: -; J gene: TRBJ2-3; CDR3 protein: CAWRVALTQYF; CDR3 DNA: TGTGCCTGGAGAGTAGCGCTTACGCAGTATTTT
D gene: TRBD1; V gene: TRBV3-1/TRBV3-2; clone size: -; J gene: TRBJ1-1; CDR3 protein: CASSYDRGAGAFF; CDR3 DNA: TGTGCCAGCAGTTACGACAGGGGGGCCGGGGCTTTCTTT
D gene: TRBD1; V gene: TRBV5-4; clone size: -; J gene: TRBJ1-3; CDR3 protein: CASSLIGDRGNTIYF; CDR3 DNA: TGTGCCAGCAGCTTGATTGGGGACAGGGGAAACACCATATATTTT
D gene: TRBD1; V gene: TRBV4-3; clone size: -; J gene: TRBJ2-3; CDR3 protein: CASSQGQGAIADTQYF; CDR3 DNA: TGCGCCAGCAGCCAAGGTCAGGGGGCGATCGCAGATACGCAGTATTTT
D gene: -; V gene: TRBV19; clone size: -; J gene: TRBJ1-5; CDR3 protein: CASSGGISNQPQHF; CDR3 DNA: TGTGCCAGTAGTGGAGGGATTAGCAATCAGCCCCAGCATTTT
D gene: -; V gene: TRBV4-1; clone size: -; J gene: TRBJ1-1; CDR3 protein: CASSQGTMNTEAFF; CDR3 DNA: TGCGCCAGCAGCCAAGGGACAATGAACACTGAAGCTTTCTTT
D gene: TRBD2; V gene: TRBV19; clone size: -; J gene: TRBJ2-1; CDR3 protein: CASPPHVGTSGGSSYNEQFF; CDR3 DNA: TGTGCCAGTCCGCCCCATGTGGGGACTAGCGGTGGTAGCTCCTACAATGAGCAGTTCTTC
D gene: -; V gene: TRBV24-1; clone size: -; J gene: TRBJ1-2; CDR3 protein: CATSDTRKDYGYTF; CDR3 DNA: TGTGCCACCAGTGATACCAGGAAGGACTATGGCTACACCTTC
D gene: -; V gene: TRBV11-2; clone size: -; J gene: TRBJ1-5; CDR3 protein: CASSLSSGHLNQPQHF; CDR3 DNA: TGTGCCAGCAGCTTAAGTTCGGGACACCTCAATCAGCCCCAGCATTTT
D gene: -; V gene: TRBV24-1; clone size: once; J gene: TRBJ1-5; CDR3 protein: CATSDWKGEGNQPQHF; CDR3 DNA: TGTGCCACCAGTGATTGGAAAGGGGAGGGCAATCAGCCCCAGCATTTT
D gene: -; V gene: TRBV5-1; clone size: -; J gene: TRBJ2-1; CDR3 protein: CASSFGSSYNEQFF; CDR3 DNA: TGCGCCAGCAGCTTCGGGAGCTCCTACAATGAGCAGTTCTTC
D gene: -; V gene: TRBV2; clone size: -; J gene: TRBJ1-2; CDR3 protein: CASSPSWVPGVLGGYTF; CDR3 DNA: TGTGCCAGCAGTCCCTCTTGGGTCCCAGGGGTTTTAGGAGGCTACACCTTC
D gene: -; V gene: TRBV2; clone size: -; J gene: TRBJ1-2; CDR3 protein: CASIKESNYGYTF; CDR3 DNA: TGTGCCAGCATCAAGGAGTCTAACTATGGCTACACCTTC
D gene: TRBD1; V gene: TRBV27; clone size: -; J gene: TRBJ1-2; CDR3 protein: CASSLAGQGAFRNYGYTF; CDR3 DNA: TGTGCCAGCAGTCTAGCCGGACAGGGCGCTTTTAGAAACTATGGCTACACCTTC